This T cell receptor beta chain stems from a study of blood T cell repertoires in COVID-19. The overall study: Collection of acute and convalescent COVID-19 samples took place in the United States, Italy and Spain.

Germline V gene sequence: CDR1 SGHTA, CDR2 FQGNSA. The CDR3 is 13 amino acids. The V and J ends lost 6 bases and 6 bases respectively, with 12 bases between them. As originally analysed: Reference gene primer amplification yielded estimated nucleated cell counts. The method was immunoSEQ multiplex PCR; TCRdb's version includes in-frame clones alone and lacks a portion of them. Clone size and the V and J calls come from that table; the DNA yielded D and trimming. This sample yields tens of thousands of clones, of which about nine tenths are seen a single time; over 12% belongs to the top ten. The sample was peripheral blood. The origin of this receptor is a man between 60 and 75 years old with active COVID-19. The rearrangement joins TRBV7-2 to TRBJ2-1; D gene ambiguous. The CDR3 sequence: CASSYNPGNEQFF. The CDR3 DNA is TGTGCCAGCAGTTACAACCCTGGCAATGAGCAGTTCTTC.